These T cell receptor beta chains were read from a single sample in a study of human T cells and chemical hapten exposure. TCRdb reprocessed the RACE reads via MiXCR and lists one record per CDR3 protein. The repertoire holds tens of thousands of distinct CDR3 sequences, under 15% seen once, with approximately 5% in the top ten. The source was whole blood, collected in connection with sensitization to the hapten diphenylcyclopropenone (DPC). The receptors here all came from a woman in her forties or fifties with alopecia areata. Some clones in this sample may be carry-over from other donors' samples. The CDR3 runs from the conserved cysteine through the conserved F or W. Fields, in order: clone size, V gene, D gene, J gene, CDR3 DNA, CDR3 protein. The D gene is left open where the match is weak. Clone size is shown for a subset of rows, as once, few, many or a class of expanded clone.

clone size: NA
V gene: TRBV7-9
D gene: TRBD1
J gene: TRBJ1-1
CDR3 DNA: TGTGCCAGCAGCCCGGGACAGGACTATAACACTGAAGCTTTCTTT
CDR3 protein: CASSPGQDYNTEAFF

clone size: NA
V gene: TRBV5-8
D gene: NA
J gene: TRBJ2-7
CDR3 DNA: TGTGCCAGCAGCTTGTTAAAATCCGGGATGGGGGAGCAGTACTTC
CDR3 protein: CASSLLKSGMGEQYF

clone size: NA
V gene: TRBV20-1
D gene: NA
J gene: TRBJ2-2
CDR3 DNA: TGCAGTGTCGTGCAGCGGGCGGACACCGGGGAGCTGTTTTTT
CDR3 protein: CSVVQRADTGELFF

clone size: few
V gene: TRBV29-1
D gene: NA
J gene: TRBJ2-1
CDR3 DNA: TGCAGCGTCACATCGTCGTCCAATGAGCAGTTCTTC
CDR3 protein: CSVTSSSNEQFF

clone size: NA
V gene: TRBV7-6
D gene: NA
J gene: TRBJ2-7
CDR3 DNA: TGTGCCAGCACGGGTCGGGAAAGCTCCTACGAGCAGTACTTC
CDR3 protein: CASTGRESSYEQYF

clone size: many
V gene: TRBV14
D gene: TRBD1
J gene: TRBJ2-5
CDR3 DNA: TGTGCCAGCAGCCAAGCCCGGACAGGAGCCAGGAAGACCCAGTACTTC
CDR3 protein: CASSQARTGARKTQYF

clone size: many
V gene: TRBV29-1
D gene: NA
J gene: TRBJ2-3
CDR3 DNA: TGCAGCGGGGGACGAGATACGCAGTATTTT
CDR3 protein: CSGGRDTQYF

clone size: NA
V gene: TRBV19
D gene: NA
J gene: TRBJ2-1
CDR3 DNA: TGTGCCAGTAGTTTAACAGGGAGATCCTACAATGAGCAGTTCTTC
CDR3 protein: CASSLTGRSYNEQFF

clone size: NA
V gene: TRBV3-1
D gene: TRBD2
J gene: TRBJ2-3
CDR3 DNA: TGTGCCAGCAGCGTTGGGAGGGCAGATACGCAGTATTTT
CDR3 protein: CASSVGRADTQYF

clone size: few
V gene: TRBV18
D gene: TRBD2
J gene: TRBJ2-3
CDR3 DNA: TGTGCCAGCTCCCCGACTAGCGGGGACGGAGATACGCAGTATTTT
CDR3 protein: CASSPTSGDGDTQYF

clone size: few
V gene: TRBV18
D gene: NA
J gene: TRBJ1-3
CDR3 DNA: TGTGCCAGCTCACCACCGGGACCTAACGAGGGAAACACCATATATTTT
CDR3 protein: CASSPPGPNEGNTIYF

clone size: few
V gene: TRBV29-1
D gene: NA
J gene: TRBJ2-2
CDR3 DNA: TGCAGCGCCGACACCGCGTACACCGGGGAGCTGTTTTTT
CDR3 protein: CSADTAYTGELFF

clone size: NA
V gene: TRBV28
D gene: NA
J gene: TRBJ2-3
CDR3 DNA: TGTGCCAGCAGTTTAGGGGGTCGCAGCTCAGATACGCAGTATTTT
CDR3 protein: CASSLGGRSSDTQYF

clone size: NA
V gene: TRBV12-3/TRBV12-4
D gene: TRBD2
J gene: TRBJ2-3
CDR3 DNA: TGTGCCAGCAGTTTGGCCCTAGCGGGAGTTGGAGATACGCAGTATTTT
CDR3 protein: CASSLALAGVGDTQYF

clone size: NA
V gene: TRBV15
D gene: NA
J gene: TRBJ1-2
CDR3 DNA: TGTGCCACCAGCATGGCGGAGGCTAACTATGGCTACACCTTC
CDR3 protein: CATSMAEANYGYTF

clone size: many
V gene: TRBV12-5
D gene: NA
J gene: TRBJ2-1
CDR3 DNA: TGTGCTAGTGGTTTGGGGGACGTATACAATGAGCAGTTCTTC
CDR3 protein: CASGLGDVYNEQFF

clone size: many
V gene: TRBV11-2
D gene: TRBD2
J gene: TRBJ2-1
CDR3 DNA: TGTGCCAGCAGCTTAGTCTTAACTAGCGGGAGTCTGATTGAGCAGTTCTTC
CDR3 protein: CASSLVLTSGSLIEQFF

clone size: NA
V gene: TRBV2
D gene: TRBD1
J gene: TRBJ1-4
CDR3 DNA: TGTGCCAGCAACTTACAGGGGGGTGCAACTAATGAAAAACTGTTTTTT
CDR3 protein: CASNLQGGATNEKLFF

clone size: many
V gene: TRBV20-1
D gene: NA
J gene: TRBJ2-1
CDR3 DNA: TGCAGTGCTGAAGGGCTGAGTGGGTACGATGAGCAGTTCTTC
CDR3 protein: CSAEGLSGYDEQFF

clone size: many
V gene: TRBV5-6
D gene: TRBD1
J gene: TRBJ1-1
CDR3 DNA: TGTGCCAGCAGCCCAGGGACAGGGATGAACACTGAAGCTTTCTTT
CDR3 protein: CASSPGTGMNTEAFF

clone size: NA
V gene: TRBV5-1
D gene: TRBD2
J gene: TRBJ2-1
CDR3 DNA: TGCGCCAGCAGCTTTCAGGCTAGCGGATTGTACAATGAGCAGTTCTTC
CDR3 protein: CASSFQASGLYNEQFF

clone size: many
V gene: TRBV29-1
D gene: TRBD1
J gene: TRBJ1-4
CDR3 DNA: TGCAGCGTTGAAGTACAGGGGCAGGGTGAAAAACTGTTTTTT
CDR3 protein: CSVEVQGQGEKLFF

clone size: few
V gene: TRBV28
D gene: NA
J gene: TRBJ2-6
CDR3 DNA: TGTGCCAGCAGTACTCTCGGCTCTGGGGCCAACGTCCTGACTTTC
CDR3 protein: CASSTLGSGANVLTF

clone size: NA
V gene: TRBV9
D gene: NA
J gene: TRBJ2-7
CDR3 DNA: TGTGCCAGCAGCGTAGATGGAAGGAGCAGGAACGAGCAGTACTTC
CDR3 protein: CASSVDGRSRNEQYF

clone size: few
V gene: TRBV29-1
D gene: TRBD2
J gene: TRBJ2-2
CDR3 DNA: TGCAGCTACCGGATACGGGAGGCCGCCGGGGAGCTGTTTTTT
CDR3 protein: CSYRIREAAGELFF

clone size: few
V gene: TRBV5-6
D gene: TRBD1
J gene: TRBJ2-6
CDR3 DNA: TGTGCCAGCAGCTGGCTAACAGGGGCTGGGGCCAACGTCCTGACTTTC
CDR3 protein: CASSWLTGAGANVLTF

clone size: few
V gene: TRBV27
D gene: NA
J gene: TRBJ1-4
CDR3 DNA: TGTGCCAGCAGTACTACACACGCCGGGACCGGCTTTGAAAAACTGTTTTTT
CDR3 protein: CASSTTHAGTGFEKLFF

clone size: many
V gene: TRBV12-3/TRBV12-4
D gene: TRBD2
J gene: TRBJ2-7
CDR3 DNA: TGTGCCAGCAGTTCGACTAGCGGGAGTGATGAGCAGTACTTC
CDR3 protein: CASSSTSGSDEQYF

clone size: many
V gene: TRBV3-1
D gene: NA
J gene: TRBJ2-7
CDR3 DNA: TGTGCCAGCAGCCAAGCCTACGAGCAGTACTTC
CDR3 protein: CASSQAYEQYF

clone size: few
V gene: TRBV20-1
D gene: TRBD2
J gene: TRBJ2-2
CDR3 DNA: TGCAGTGCTAGAACCAATAGCCCGGGAGGGCGGGGCGGGGAGCTGTTTTTT
CDR3 protein: CSARTNSPGGRGGELFF

clone size: many
V gene: TRBV5-1
D gene: TRBD1
J gene: TRBJ1-3
CDR3 DNA: TGCGCCAGCAGCTCCACAGGGGGCGGTGGAAACACCATATATTTT
CDR3 protein: CASSSTGGGGNTIYF

clone size: NA
V gene: TRBV11-2
D gene: NA
J gene: TRBJ1-2
CDR3 DNA: TGTGCCAGCAGCTATATTGGGGGGCGCTTTCATGGCTACACCTTC
CDR3 protein: CASSYIGGRFHGYTF

clone size: NA
V gene: TRBV20-1
D gene: NA
J gene: TRBJ2-7
CDR3 DNA: TGCAGTGCTAGTCTGGGGGGCTACGAGCAGTACTTC
CDR3 protein: CSASLGGYEQYF

clone size: NA
V gene: TRBV12-3/TRBV12-4
D gene: NA
J gene: TRBJ2-3
CDR3 DNA: TGTGCCAGCAGTTTGGGGGCCCTAATTGCAGATACGCAGTATTTT
CDR3 protein: CASSLGALIADTQYF

clone size: few
V gene: TRBV27
D gene: NA
J gene: TRBJ1-2
CDR3 DNA: TGTGCCAGCAGTTTATCAAGGGGGGACCTTGGCTACACCTTC
CDR3 protein: CASSLSRGDLGYTF

clone size: NA
V gene: TRBV12-3/TRBV12-4
D gene: TRBD1
J gene: TRBJ1-6
CDR3 DNA: TGTGCCAGCAGTTTTAGGGGGCTTTGGAATAATTCACCCCTCCACTTT
CDR3 protein: CASSFRGLWNNSPLHF

clone size: few
V gene: TRBV7-9
D gene: NA
J gene: TRBJ2-5
CDR3 DNA: TGTGCCAGCAGCTTAGTTTTGGGAACCCAGTACTTC
CDR3 protein: CASSLVLGTQYF

clone size: many
V gene: TRBV29-1
D gene: NA
J gene: TRBJ2-5
CDR3 DNA: TGCGGTGGGAGCCGCCCAGGGACCCAGTACTTC
CDR3 protein: CGGSRPGTQYF

clone size: many
V gene: TRBV11-2
D gene: TRBD1
J gene: TRBJ2-7
CDR3 DNA: TGTGCCAGCAGCTTAGGCAAATTGAGGACAGGGGGCTACGAGCAGTACTTC
CDR3 protein: CASSLGKLRTGGYEQYF

clone size: few
V gene: TRBV30
D gene: NA
J gene: TRBJ1-2
CDR3 DNA: TGTGCAACAGGACTGACTCTTGGCTACACCTTC
CDR3 protein: CATGLTLGYTF

clone size: few
V gene: TRBV6-2/TRBV6-3
D gene: NA
J gene: TRBJ2-3
CDR3 DNA: TGTGCCAGCAGTTCCTTAGTGGATACGCAGTATTTT
CDR3 protein: CASSSLVDTQYF

clone size: NA
V gene: TRBV6-1
D gene: NA
J gene: TRBJ2-2
CDR3 DNA: TGTGCCAGCAGTGGCGCCGCGACTCCGAACACCGGGGAGCTGTTTTTT
CDR3 protein: CASSGAATPNTGELFF

clone size: many
V gene: TRBV6-6
D gene: NA
J gene: TRBJ2-2
CDR3 DNA: TGTGCCAGCAGTCAGGCGTCCGGGGAGCTGTTTTTT
CDR3 protein: CASSQASGELFF

clone size: few
V gene: TRBV5-6
D gene: TRBD1
J gene: TRBJ1-4
CDR3 DNA: TGTGCCAGCAGCGGCGGGACAGGGATTGAAAAACTGTTTTTT
CDR3 protein: CASSGGTGIEKLFF